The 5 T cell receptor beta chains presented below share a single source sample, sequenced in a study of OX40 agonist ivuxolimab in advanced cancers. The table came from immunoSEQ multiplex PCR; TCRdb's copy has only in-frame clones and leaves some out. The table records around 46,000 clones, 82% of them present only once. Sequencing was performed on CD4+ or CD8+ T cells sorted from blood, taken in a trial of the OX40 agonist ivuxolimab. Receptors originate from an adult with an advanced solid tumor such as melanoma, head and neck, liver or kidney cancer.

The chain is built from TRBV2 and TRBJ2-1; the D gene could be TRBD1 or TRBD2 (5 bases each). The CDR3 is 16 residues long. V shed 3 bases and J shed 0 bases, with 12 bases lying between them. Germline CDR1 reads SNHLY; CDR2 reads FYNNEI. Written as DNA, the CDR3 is TGTGCCAGCAGTGAGGATAGGGACCCCTCCTACAATGAGCAGTTCTTC. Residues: CASSEDRDPSYNEQFF.

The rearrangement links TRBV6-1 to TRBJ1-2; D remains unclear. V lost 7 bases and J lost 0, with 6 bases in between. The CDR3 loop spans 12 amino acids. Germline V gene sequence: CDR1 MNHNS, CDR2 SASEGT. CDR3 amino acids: CASTPANYGYTF. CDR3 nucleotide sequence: TGTGCCAGCACCCCAGCTAACTATGGCTACACCTTC.

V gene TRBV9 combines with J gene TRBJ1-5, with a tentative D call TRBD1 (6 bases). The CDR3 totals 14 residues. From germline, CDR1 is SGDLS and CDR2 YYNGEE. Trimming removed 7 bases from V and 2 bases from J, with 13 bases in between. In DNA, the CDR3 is TGTGCCAGCGGCCGACACAGGGGCAATCAGCCCCAGCATTTT. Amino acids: CASGRHRGNQPQHF.

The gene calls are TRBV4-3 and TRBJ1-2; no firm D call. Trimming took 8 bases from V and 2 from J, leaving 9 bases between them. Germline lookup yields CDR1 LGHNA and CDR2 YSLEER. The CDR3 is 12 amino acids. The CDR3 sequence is CASGERNYGYTF. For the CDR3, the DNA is TGCGCCAGCGGGGAACGGAACTATGGCTACACCTTC.

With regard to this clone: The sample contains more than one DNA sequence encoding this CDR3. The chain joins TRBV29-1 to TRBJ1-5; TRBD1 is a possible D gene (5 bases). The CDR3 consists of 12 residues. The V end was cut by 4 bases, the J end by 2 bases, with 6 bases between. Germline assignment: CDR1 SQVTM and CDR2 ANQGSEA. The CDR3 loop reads CSVGGGNQPQHF. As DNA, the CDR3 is TGCAGCGTTGGGGGGGGCAATCAGCCCCAGCATTTT. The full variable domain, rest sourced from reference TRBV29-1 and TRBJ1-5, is SAVISQKPSRDICQRGTSLTIQCQVDSQVTMMFWYRQQPGQSLTLIATANQGSEATYESGFVIDKFPISRPNLTFSTLTVSNMSPEDSSIYLCSVGGGNQPQHFGDGTRLSIL.